Here is one TCR beta chain with its context. This CDR3 has 16 residues. Looked up from germline, CDR1 is SGHAT and CDR2 is FQNNGV. Trimming pared 5 bases from V and 4 bases from J, leaving 18 bases between. This sample is part of a study of OX40 agonist ivuxolimab in advanced cancers. The protocol was immunoSEQ multiplex PCR, while the TCRdb copy is restricted to in-frame clones and leaves out a portion. There are fewer than 35,000 clones in the sample; roughly 76% occur only once, and 20% lies in the top ten. The clonotype originates from an adult with an advanced solid tumor such as melanoma, head and neck, liver or kidney cancer. This specimen was CD4+ or CD8+ T cells sorted from blood, taken in a trial of the OX40 agonist ivuxolimab. V usage is TRBV11-2 and J usage is TRBJ1-3; weak D call: TRBD1 (5 bases). For the CDR3, the DNA is TGTGCCAGCAGCCCCTGGGGGGGGAAATCAGGAAACACCATATATTTT. Protein sequence: CASSPWGGKSGNTIYF.